The 18 T cell receptor beta chains in this list originate from one sample, sequenced in a study of vaccination effects on CD4 cells after COVID-19. The ViraFEST assay expanded antigen-specific CD4+ T cells with viral peptide pools before sequencing. When roughly eleven days of culture had elapsed, CD4+ T cells were isolated. By PCR, the person was confirmed to have had SARS-CoV-2 infection between March and December 2020. All participants had two doses of either the BNT162b2 or mRNA-1273 vaccine. Their antigens remain unidentified. Data came from immunoSEQ multiplex PCR; TCRdb stores just in-frame clones and leaves some out. This sample has under 20,000 clones, with about 70% found just once. This specimen consisted of CD4+ T cells from PBMCs cultured with SARS-CoV-2 spike peptides, obtained after COVID-19 vaccination. The receptors derive from a human donor who had a prior SARS-CoV-2 infection.

The sample holds a few counts of this clone. Other DNA sequences in this specimen translate into the identical CDR3. The chain recombines TRBV30 with TRBJ2-3; D might be TRBD1 or TRBD2, each matching 5 bases. V was clipped by 2 bases and J by 6 bases, with 6 bases between them. The CDR3 extends over 11 amino acids. CDR1 is GTSNPN, CDR2 SVGIG, per germline (reference sequence). CDR3 residues: CAWSWGDTQYF. The CDR3 nucleotides are TGTGCCTGGAGTTGGGGGGATACGCAGTATTTT.

V and J are TRBV2 and TRBJ1-2; the D is unclear. This CDR3 is 16 amino acids long. Germline assignment: CDR1 SNHLY and CDR2 FYNNEI. V shed 2 bases and J shed 5 bases, with 18 bases lying between them. CDR3 in DNA: TGTGCCAGCAGTGAATGGTCTCTACGATCGGGGTATGGCTACACCTTC. It is translated as CASSEWSLRSGYGYTF.

The chain carries TRBV6-1 and TRBJ1-6, with TRBD1 as a possible D gene (6 bases). Germline CDR1 reads MNHNS; CDR2 reads SASEGT. This CDR3 spans 16 amino acids. Trimming cost V 3 bases and J 1 base, with 10 bases left between them. This chain's CDR3 is CASSDIQGSYNSPLHF. The CDR3 DNA is TGTGCCAGCAGTGATATCCAGGGGTCCTATAATTCACCCCTCCACTTT.

The chain has TRBV5-8 and TRBJ2-3; a weak D match, TRBD1 (5 bases). CDR1 and CDR2 (germline): SGHTS, YDEGEE. V gave up 2 bases and J gave up 5 bases, with 12 bases separating them. The CDR3 consists of 14 residues. The chain's CDR3 is CASSFQGTLDTQYF. CDR3 DNA sequence: TGTGCCAGCAGCTTTCAGGGTACCCTAGATACGCAGTATTTT.

The J gene is TRBJ2-3, the V gene TRBV30, with D possibly being TRBD2 (6 bases). Trimming shortened V by 0 bases and J by 5 bases, and 15 bases separated the two germline ends. CDR1 and CDR2 (germline): GTSNPN, SVGIG (reference sequence). The CDR3 runs 15 residues. In DNA, the CDR3 is TGTGCCTGGAGTGTATGGGGAGGTGTGGGAGATACGCAGTATTTT. It yields the protein CAWSVWGGVGDTQYF. Based on the CDR3 plus reference TRBV30 and TRBJ2-3, the full variable domain is SQTIHQWPATLVQPVGSPLSLECTVEGTSNPNLYWYRQAAGRGLQLLFYSVGIGQISSEVPQNLSASRPQDRQFILSSKKLLLSDSGFYLCAWSVWGGVGDTQYFGPGTRLTVL.

The chain uses TRBV7-9 and TRBJ1-1; D is ambiguous. Deletions cut 5 bases from V and 4 bases from J, with 14 bases between. CDR3 length: 14 residues. The V gene's germline CDR1 is SEHNR and CDR2 FQNEAQ (reference sequence). The CDR3 coding sequence is TGTGCCAGCAGCGAAAGCGTCTGGGGCACTGAAGCTTTCTTT. Protein sequence: CASSESVWGTEAFF.

This clone was seen once. This CDR3 reads CASSLTGASLYNEQFF. The DNA for the CDR3 is TGTGCCAGCAGCTTAACAGGGGCCTCCCTCTACAATGAGCAGTTCTTC. The rearrangement joins TRBV5-6 to TRBJ2-1; TRBD1 matches 7 bases. After removal of 2 bases from V and 3 bases from J, the junction contained 8 bases not matched to a gene. There are 16 residues in the CDR3. CDR1 and CDR2 from the germline V gene are SGHDT and YYEEEE. Based on the CDR3 plus reference TRBV5-6 and TRBJ2-1, the full variable domain is DAGVTQSPTHLIKTRGQQVTLRCSPKSGHDTVSWYQQALGQGPQFIFQYYEEEERQRGNFPDRFSGHQFPNYSSELNVNALLLGDSALYLCASSLTGASLYNEQFFGPGTRLTVL.

The rearrangement links TRBV6-4 to TRBJ2-1, with D possibly being TRBD2 (5 bases). Germline V gene sequence: CDR1 MRHNA, CDR2 SNTAGT. The CDR3 runs to 14 residues. V was cut by 3 bases and J by 4 bases, with 10 bases left in between. In DNA, the CDR3 is TGTGCCAGCAGTGAAAACGAGGGATACAATGAGCAGTTCTTC. It yields the protein CASSENEGYNEQFF.

The V gene is TRBV5-6, the J gene TRBJ1-4; D unresolved. CDR1 is SGHDT, CDR2 YYEEEE, per germline. With 1 base removed from V and 0 bases from J, the gap between germline ends came to 7 bases. The CDR3 is made up of 15 amino acids. The CDR3: CASSLLDATNEKLFF. CDR3 DNA: TGTGCCAGCAGCTTGCTCGACGCAACTAATGAAAAACTGTTTTTT.

This clone was found a few times. J is TRBJ2-5 and V is TRBV2, with D possibly called TRBD1 or TRBD2 (6 bases each). The V and J ends lost 5 bases and 5 bases respectively, with 12 bases between them. This CDR3 is 13 amino acids long. The germline V gene encodes CDR1 SNHLY and CDR2 FYNNEI. CDR3 DNA sequence: TGTGCCAGCAGTCCGGACAGCGGGGAGACCCAGTACTTC. This codes for CASSPDSGETQYF.

This chain connects TRBV20-1 to TRBJ2-7; 9 nucleotides match TRBD2. Unmatched junction bases numbered 4, after V lost 3 bases and J lost 1 base. This CDR3 spans 14 amino acids. Per the germline V gene, CDR1 is DFQATT and CDR2 is SNEGSKA (reference sequence). CDR3 sequence (DNA): TGCAGTGCTAGTCGGACTAGCGATTCCTACGAGCAGTACTTC. Residues: CSASRTSDSYEQYF.

CDR3 DNA sequence: TGCGCCAGCAGCCAGTCTAGCGGGAGTTACAATGAGCAGTTCTTC. Its translation: CASSQSSGSYNEQFF. The rearrangement uses TRBV4-3 and TRBJ2-1, with 10 bases aligning to TRBD2. The CDR3 length is 15 residues. Germline V gene data show CDR1 as LGHNA and CDR2 as YSLEER. The V gene end was trimmed by 3 bases and the J gene end by 4 bases; junction bases not matched to a gene: 3.

The V and J genes are TRBV18 and TRBJ1-6; tentatively, D is TRBD1 (6 bases). V lost 2 bases and J 6 bases, leaving 17 bases between the germline ends. The CDR3 sequence is 17 residues long. Germline loops: CDR1 KGHSH, CDR2 LQKENI. The CDR3 protein is CASSPSTSGAGNSPLHF. CDR3 DNA sequence: TGTGCCAGCTCACCAAGTACATCGGGGGCGGGTAATTCACCCCTCCACTTT.

This rearrangement joins TRBV3-1 (or the pseudogene TRBV3-2) to TRBJ2-6; D is unclear. V was pared by 1 base and J by 4 bases, with 8 bases between. This CDR3 has 15 residues. Germline V gene lookup returns CDR1 LGHDT and CDR2 YNNKEL (reference sequence). The CDR3 nucleotides read TGTGCCAGCAGCCAAGGGCTTGCCGGGGCCAACGTCCTGACTTTC. Its protein product is CASSQGLAGANVLTF.

This clone qualifies as medium-sized. V gene TRBV6-5 combines with J gene TRBJ2-7, with 8 bases aligning to TRBD2. V shed 5 bases and J 9 bases; nucleotides not matched to a gene: 6. Per germline, CDR1 MNHEY and CDR2 SVGAGI. The CDR3 spans 12 residues. CDR3 sequence (DNA): TGTGCCAGCAGTCCCGTAGCGGGATTGCAGTACTTC. Translation gives CASSPVAGLQYF.

The chain recombines TRBV6-5 with TRBJ1-1, with D possibly matching TRBD1 (5 bases). Germline assignment: CDR1 MNHEY and CDR2 SVGAGI. CDR3 size: 13 residues. The ends were cut back, 6 bases at V and 0 bases at J, with 8 bases in the middle. The CDR3 reads CASRTQVNTEAFF. CDR3 coding DNA: TGTGCCAGCAGGACACAGGTGAACACTGAAGCTTTCTTT.

The chain carries TRBV5-1 and TRBJ2-3; D is tentatively TRBD1 or TRBD2 (5 bases each). This CDR3 is 13 amino acids long. The germline gives CDR1 SGHRS, CDR2 YFSETQ. Between the trimmed V and J ends, which lost 4 bases and 6 bases, there was a span of 12 bases. The CDR3 nucleotides read TGCGCCAGCAGCCGGGACCTGGTGGATACGCAGTATTTT. Encoded protein: CASSRDLVDTQYF.

The chain joins TRBV2 to TRBJ1-5, with D perhaps TRBD1 (5 bases). Germline V gene sequence: CDR1 SNHLY, CDR2 FYNNEI. V was cut by 6 bases and J by 4 bases, with 13 bases left in between. The CDR3 loop spans 14 amino acids. For the CDR3, the DNA is TGTGCCAGCAGCCCCGAGAGGGGAAATCAGCCCCAGCATTTT. Protein sequence: CASSPERGNQPQHF.